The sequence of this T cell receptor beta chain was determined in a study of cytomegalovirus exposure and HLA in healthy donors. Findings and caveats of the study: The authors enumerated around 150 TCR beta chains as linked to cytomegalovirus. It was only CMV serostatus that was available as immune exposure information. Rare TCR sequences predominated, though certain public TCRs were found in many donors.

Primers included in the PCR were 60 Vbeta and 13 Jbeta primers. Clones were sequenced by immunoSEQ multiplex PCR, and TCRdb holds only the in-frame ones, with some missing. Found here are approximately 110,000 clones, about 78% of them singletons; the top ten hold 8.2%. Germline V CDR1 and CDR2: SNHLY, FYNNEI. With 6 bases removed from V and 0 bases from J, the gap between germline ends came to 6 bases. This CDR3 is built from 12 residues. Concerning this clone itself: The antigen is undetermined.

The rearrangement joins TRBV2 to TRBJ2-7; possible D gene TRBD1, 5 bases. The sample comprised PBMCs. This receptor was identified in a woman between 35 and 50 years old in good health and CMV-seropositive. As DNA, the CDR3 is TGTGCCAGCAGCGACAGCTCCTACGAGCAGTACTTC. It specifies CASSDSSYEQYF.